This T cell receptor (beta chain) was observed in a study of graft-versus-host responses after intestinal transplantation. Turning to the study itself: Multivisceral, liver-intestinal, or isolated intestinal transplants were performed in recipients. Whole-study results and caveats: When patients had graft-donor T cell macrochimerism, their allografts held high graft-versus-host to host-versus-graft clonal ratios. GvH clones were identified in recipient marrow, with some first appearing in ileum or blood. With peak circulating GvH clone levels came an association with early post-transplant HvG declines.

After removal of 5 bases from V and 1 base from J, the junction contained 3 bases not matched to a gene. Per the germline V gene, CDR1 is SEHNR and CDR2 is FQNEAQ (reference sequence). The CDR3 length is 15 residues. Sequencing was performed with immunoSEQ multiplex PCR; in TCRdb, only in-frame clones are kept and a portion is missing. The table shows around 110,000 clones, with more than 80% occurring only once. This clone showed up just once. No antigen is known for it. The chain employs TRBV7-9 and TRBJ2-1; 9 nucleotides match TRBD2. Sequences were derived from unstimulated CD4+ T cells sorted from spleen or lymph node cells, sampled before transplant. This TCR was recovered from a human donor who was the organ donor for an intestinal transplant. CDR3 DNA: TGTGCCAGCAGCCAGACTAGCGGTTCCTACAATGAGCAGTTCTTC. Translating it yields CASSQTSGSYNEQFF.